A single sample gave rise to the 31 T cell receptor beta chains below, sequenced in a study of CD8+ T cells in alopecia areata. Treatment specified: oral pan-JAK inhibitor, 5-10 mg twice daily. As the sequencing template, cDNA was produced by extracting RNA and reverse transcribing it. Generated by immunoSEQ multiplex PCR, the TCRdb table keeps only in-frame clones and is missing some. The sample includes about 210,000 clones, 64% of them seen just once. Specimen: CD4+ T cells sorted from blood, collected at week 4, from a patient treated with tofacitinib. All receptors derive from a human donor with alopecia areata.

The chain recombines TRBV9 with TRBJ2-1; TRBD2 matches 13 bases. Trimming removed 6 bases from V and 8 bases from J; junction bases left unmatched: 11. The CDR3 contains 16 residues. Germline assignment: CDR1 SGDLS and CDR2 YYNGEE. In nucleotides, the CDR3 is TGTGCCAGCACCGTCGGCGGGACTAGCGGGGAACATGAGCAGTTCTTC. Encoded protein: CASTVGGTSGEHEQFF.

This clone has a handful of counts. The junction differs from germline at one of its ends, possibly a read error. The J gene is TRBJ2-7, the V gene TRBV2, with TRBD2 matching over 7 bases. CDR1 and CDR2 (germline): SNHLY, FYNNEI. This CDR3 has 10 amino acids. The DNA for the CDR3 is TGTGCCAGCAGGGCCGGGACTACGTTCTTC. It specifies CASRAGTTFF. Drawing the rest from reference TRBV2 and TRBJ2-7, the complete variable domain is EPEVTQTPSHQVTQMGQEVILRCVPISNHLYFYWYRQILGQKVEFLVSFYNNEISEKSEIFDDQFSVERPDGSNFTLKIRSTKLEDSAMYFCASRAGTTFFGPGTRLTVT.

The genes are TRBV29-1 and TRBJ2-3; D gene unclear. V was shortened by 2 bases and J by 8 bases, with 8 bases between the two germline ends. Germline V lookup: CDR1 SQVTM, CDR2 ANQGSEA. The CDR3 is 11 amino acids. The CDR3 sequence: CSVENLGTQYF. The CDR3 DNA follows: TGCAGCGTTGAAAACCTGGGTACGCAGTATTTT.

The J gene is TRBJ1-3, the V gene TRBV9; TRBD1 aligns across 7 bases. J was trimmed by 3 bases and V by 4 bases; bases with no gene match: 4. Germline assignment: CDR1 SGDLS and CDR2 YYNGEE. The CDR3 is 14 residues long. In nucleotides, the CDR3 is TGTGCCAGCAGCCACCGGGACAGTGGAAACACCATATATTTT. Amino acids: CASSHRDSGNTIYF. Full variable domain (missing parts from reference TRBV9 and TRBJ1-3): DSGVTQTPKHLITATGQRVTLRCSPRSGDLSVYWYQQSLDQGLQFLIQYYNGEERAKGNILERFSAQQFPDLHSELNLSSLELGDSALYFCASSHRDSGNTIYFGEGSWLTVV.

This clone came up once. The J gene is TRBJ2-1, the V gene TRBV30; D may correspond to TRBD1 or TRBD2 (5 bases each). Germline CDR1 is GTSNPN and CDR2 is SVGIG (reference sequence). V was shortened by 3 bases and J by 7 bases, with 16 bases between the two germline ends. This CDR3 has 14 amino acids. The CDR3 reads CAWRGVGRGNEQFF. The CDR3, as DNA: TGTGCCTGGAGGGGGGTTGGGCGCGGGAATGAGCAGTTCTTC.

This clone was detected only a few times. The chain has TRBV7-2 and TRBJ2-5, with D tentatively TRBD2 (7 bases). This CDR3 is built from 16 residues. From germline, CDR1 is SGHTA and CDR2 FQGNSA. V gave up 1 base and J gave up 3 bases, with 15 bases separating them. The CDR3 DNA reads TGTGCCAGCAGCTTAGTCTGGTGGGGGGGCAAAGAGACCCAGTACTTC. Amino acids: CASSLVWWGGKETQYF.

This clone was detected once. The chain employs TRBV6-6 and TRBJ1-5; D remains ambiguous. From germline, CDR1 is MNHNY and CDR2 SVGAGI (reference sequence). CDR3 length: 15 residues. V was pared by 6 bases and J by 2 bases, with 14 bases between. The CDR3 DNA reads TGTGCCAGCAGAACTTCCCCTAGGGGCAATCAGCCCCAGCATTTT. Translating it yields CASRTSPRGNQPQHF.

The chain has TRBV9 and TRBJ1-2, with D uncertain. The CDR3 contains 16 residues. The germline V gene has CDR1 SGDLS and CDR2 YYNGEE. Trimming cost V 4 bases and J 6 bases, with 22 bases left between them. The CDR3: CASSPEIEDWANGYTF. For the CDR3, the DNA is TGTGCCAGCAGCCCCGAGATTGAGGATTGGGCTAATGGCTACACCTTC.

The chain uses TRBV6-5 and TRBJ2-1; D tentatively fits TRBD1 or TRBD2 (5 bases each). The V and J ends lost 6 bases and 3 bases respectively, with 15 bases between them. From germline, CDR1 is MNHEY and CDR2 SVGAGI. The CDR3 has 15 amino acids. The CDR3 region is CASRLLGTNYNEQFF. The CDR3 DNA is TGTGCCAGCAGACTCCTCGGGACGAACTACAATGAGCAGTTCTTC.

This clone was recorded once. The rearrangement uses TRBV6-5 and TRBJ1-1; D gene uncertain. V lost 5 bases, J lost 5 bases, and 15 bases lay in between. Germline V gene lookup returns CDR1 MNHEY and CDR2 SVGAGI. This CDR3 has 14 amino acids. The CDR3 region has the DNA TGTGCCAGCAGTGGCAGGTGGGCGAGGACTGAAGCTTTCTTT. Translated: CASSGRWARTEAFF.

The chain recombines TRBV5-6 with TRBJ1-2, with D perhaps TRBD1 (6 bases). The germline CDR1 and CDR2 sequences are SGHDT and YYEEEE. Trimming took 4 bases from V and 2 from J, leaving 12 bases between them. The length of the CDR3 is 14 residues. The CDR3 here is CASSRVGQNYGYTF. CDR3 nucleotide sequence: TGTGCCAGCAGCCGCGTCGGACAGAACTATGGCTACACCTTC.

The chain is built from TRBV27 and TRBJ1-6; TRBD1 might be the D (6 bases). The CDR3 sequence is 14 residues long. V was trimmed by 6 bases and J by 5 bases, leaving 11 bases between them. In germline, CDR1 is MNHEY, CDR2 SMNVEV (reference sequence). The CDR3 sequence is CASRKGQNNSPLHF. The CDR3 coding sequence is TGTGCCAGCAGAAAAGGACAGAATAATTCACCCCTCCACTTT.

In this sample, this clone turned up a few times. CDR3: CASSQGTGVGEKLFF. Written as DNA, the CDR3 is TGCGCCAGCAGCCAAGGGACAGGGGTAGGGGAAAAACTGTTTTTT. This chain links TRBV4-3 with TRBJ1-4; the match to TRBD1 covers 9 bases. With 1 base clipped from V and 8 bases from J, the junction kept 5 bases outside the gene matches. The CDR3 contains 15 residues. CDR1 LGHNA and CDR2 YSLEER come from the germline V gene.

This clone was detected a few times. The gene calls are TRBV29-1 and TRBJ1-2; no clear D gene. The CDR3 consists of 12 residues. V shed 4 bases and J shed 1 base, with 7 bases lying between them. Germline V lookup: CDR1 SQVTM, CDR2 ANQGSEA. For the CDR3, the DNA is TGCAGCGTTGTCTCGGATAACTATGGCTACACCTTC. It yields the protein CSVVSDNYGYTF.

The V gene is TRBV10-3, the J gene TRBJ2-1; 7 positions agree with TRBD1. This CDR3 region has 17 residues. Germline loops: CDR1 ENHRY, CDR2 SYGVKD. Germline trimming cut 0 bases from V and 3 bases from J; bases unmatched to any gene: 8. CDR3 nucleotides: TGTGCCATCAGTGAGTCTGAGTCCGGGACAGACTACAATGAGCAGTTCTTC. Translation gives CAISESESGTDYNEQFF.

The CDR3, as DNA: TGTGCCAGCAGCGCTACAGGGGGCACTGAAGCTTTCTTT. As protein: CASSATGGTEAFF. The chain couples TRBV6-6 to TRBJ1-1, with TRBD1 matching 8 bases. The CDR3 spans 13 residues. Germline lookup yields CDR1 MNHNY and CDR2 SVGAGI (reference sequence). V lost 6 bases, J lost 4 bases, and 4 bases stayed unmatched.

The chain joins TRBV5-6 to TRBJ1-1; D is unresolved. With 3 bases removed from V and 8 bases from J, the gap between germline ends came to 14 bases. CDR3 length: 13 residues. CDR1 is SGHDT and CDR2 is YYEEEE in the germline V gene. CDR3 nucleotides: TGTGCCAGCAGCTCGGCAACGAACAGCGAAGCTTTCTTT. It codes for CASSSATNSEAFF.

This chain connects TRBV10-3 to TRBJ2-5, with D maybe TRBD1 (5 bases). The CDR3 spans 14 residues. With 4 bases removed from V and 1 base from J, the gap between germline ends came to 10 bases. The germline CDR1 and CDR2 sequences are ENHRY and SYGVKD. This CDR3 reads CAISGLDSQETQYF. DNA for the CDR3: TGTGCCATCAGTGGACTTGACAGCCAAGAGACCCAGTACTTC.

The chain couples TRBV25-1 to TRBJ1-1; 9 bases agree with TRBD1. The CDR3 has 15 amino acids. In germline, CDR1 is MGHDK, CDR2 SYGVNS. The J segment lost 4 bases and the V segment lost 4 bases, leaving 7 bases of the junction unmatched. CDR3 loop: CASSVDPQGATEAFF. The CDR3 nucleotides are TGTGCCAGCAGTGTAGACCCACAGGGGGCCACTGAAGCTTTCTTT.

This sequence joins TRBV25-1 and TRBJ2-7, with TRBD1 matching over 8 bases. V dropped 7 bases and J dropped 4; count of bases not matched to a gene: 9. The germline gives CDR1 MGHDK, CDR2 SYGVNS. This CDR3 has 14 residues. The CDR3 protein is CASTVGTGYYEQYF. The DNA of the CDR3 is TGTGCCAGCACAGTCGGGACAGGATATTACGAGCAGTACTTC.

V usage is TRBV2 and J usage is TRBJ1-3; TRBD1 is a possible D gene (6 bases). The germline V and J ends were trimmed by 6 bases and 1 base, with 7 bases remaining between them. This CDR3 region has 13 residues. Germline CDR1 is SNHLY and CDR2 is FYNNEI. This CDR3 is CASRQGSGNTIYF. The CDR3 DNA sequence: TGTGCCAGCAGGCAGGGGTCTGGAAACACCATATATTTT.

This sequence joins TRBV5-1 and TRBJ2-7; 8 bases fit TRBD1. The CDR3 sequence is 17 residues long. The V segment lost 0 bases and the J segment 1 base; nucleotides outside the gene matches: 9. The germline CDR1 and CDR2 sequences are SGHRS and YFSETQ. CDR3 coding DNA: TGCGCCAGCAGCTTGGACCCCCCCGGGACAGGTTCCTACGAGCAGTACTTC. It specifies CASSLDPPGTGSYEQYF.

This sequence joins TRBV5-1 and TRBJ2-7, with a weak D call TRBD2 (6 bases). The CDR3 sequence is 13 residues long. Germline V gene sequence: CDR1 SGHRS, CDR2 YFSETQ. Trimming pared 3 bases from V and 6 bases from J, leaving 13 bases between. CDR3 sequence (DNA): TGCGCCAGCAGCTCCCTGGCGGGGAGCGAGCAGTACTTC. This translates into CASSSLAGSEQYF.

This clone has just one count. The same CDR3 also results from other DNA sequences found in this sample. The DNA for the CDR3 is TGTGCCAGCAGTTCCGGGGCCAACGTCCTGACTTTC. Its translation: CASSSGANVLTF. The chain uses TRBV2 and TRBJ2-6; no definite D call. V lost 5 bases and J 4 bases, leaving 3 bases between the germline ends. CDR3 length: 12 amino acids. The germline V gene has CDR1 SNHLY and CDR2 FYNNEI.

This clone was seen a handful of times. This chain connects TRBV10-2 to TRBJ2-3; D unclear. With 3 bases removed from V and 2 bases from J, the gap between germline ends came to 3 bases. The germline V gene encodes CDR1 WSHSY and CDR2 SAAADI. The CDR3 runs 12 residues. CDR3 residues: CASSDYTDTQYF. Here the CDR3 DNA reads TGCGCCAGCAGTGACTACACAGATACGCAGTATTTT.

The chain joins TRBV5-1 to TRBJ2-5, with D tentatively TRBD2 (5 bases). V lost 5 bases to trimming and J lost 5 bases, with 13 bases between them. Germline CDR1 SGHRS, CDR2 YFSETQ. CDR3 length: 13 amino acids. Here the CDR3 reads CASSPRARETQYF. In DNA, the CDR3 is TGCGCCAGCAGTCCGCGGGCCCGGGAGACCCAGTACTTC.

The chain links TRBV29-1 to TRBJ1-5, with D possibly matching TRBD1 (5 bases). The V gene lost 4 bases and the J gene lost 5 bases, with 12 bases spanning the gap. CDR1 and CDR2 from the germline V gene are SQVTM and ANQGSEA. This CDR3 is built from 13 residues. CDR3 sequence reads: CSVGSGTYQPQHF. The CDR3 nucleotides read TGCAGCGTTGGGTCCGGGACCTATCAGCCCCAGCATTTT.

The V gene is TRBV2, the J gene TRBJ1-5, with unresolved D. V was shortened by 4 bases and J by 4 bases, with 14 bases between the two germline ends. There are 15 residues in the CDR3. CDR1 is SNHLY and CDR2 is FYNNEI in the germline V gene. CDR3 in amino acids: CASSGEGLLNQPQHF. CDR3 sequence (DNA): TGTGCCAGCAGTGGGGAGGGTCTGCTGAATCAGCCCCAGCATTTT. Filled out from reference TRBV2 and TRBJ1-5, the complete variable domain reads EPEVTQTPSHQVTQMGQEVILRCVPISNHLYFYWYRQILGQKVEFLVSFYNNEISEKSEIFDDQFSVERPDGSNFTLKIRSTKLEDSAMYFCASSGEGLLNQPQHFGDGTRLSIL.

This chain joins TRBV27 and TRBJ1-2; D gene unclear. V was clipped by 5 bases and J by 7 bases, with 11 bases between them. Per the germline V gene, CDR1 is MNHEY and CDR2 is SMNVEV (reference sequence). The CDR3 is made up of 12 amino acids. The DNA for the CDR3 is TGTGCCAGCAGTCTGCGCGGAGGTGGCTACACCTTC. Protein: CASSLRGGGYTF.

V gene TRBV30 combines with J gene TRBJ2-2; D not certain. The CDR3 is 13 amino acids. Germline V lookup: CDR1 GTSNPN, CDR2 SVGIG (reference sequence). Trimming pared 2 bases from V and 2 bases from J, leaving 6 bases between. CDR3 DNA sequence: TGTGCCTGGAGTCCCCCTAACACCGGGGAGCTGTTTTTT. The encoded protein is CAWSPPNTGELFF.

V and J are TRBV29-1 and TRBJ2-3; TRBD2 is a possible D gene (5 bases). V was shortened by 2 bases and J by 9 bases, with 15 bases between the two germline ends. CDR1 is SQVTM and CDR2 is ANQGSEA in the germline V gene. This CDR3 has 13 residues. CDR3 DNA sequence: TGCAGCGTTGAACCCGCTGGGGAGTACACGCAGTATTTT. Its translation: CSVEPAGEYTQYF.